This TCR beta chain was captured by sequencing in a study of blood T cell repertoires in COVID-19. As for the study in general: From the United States, Italy and Spain came samples of acute and convalescent COVID-19. The cDNA or gDNA used as material had been derived from T cells, B-cell-depleted T cells, or PBMCs.

The V end lost 5 bases, the J end lost 9 bases, and 15 bases lay between the germline ends. Germline V gene sequence: CDR1 LNHDA, CDR2 SQIVND (reference sequence). This CDR3 has 13 residues. Repertoires were generated with immunoSEQ multiplex PCR, while TCRdb's copy carries only in-frame clones and drops some. Altogether 150,000 to 200,000 clones are present, roughly 73% being singletons, with the ten largest covering under 3.5%. This TCR was sampled from an elderly woman with active or convalescent COVID-19. The chain combines TRBV19 with TRBJ2-3; tentative D call: TRBD2 (6 bases). The sequenced material came from peripheral blood. CDR3: CASSAGPLTTQYF. CDR3 in DNA: TGTGCCAGTAGTGCGGGACCGCTTACAACGCAGTATTTT.